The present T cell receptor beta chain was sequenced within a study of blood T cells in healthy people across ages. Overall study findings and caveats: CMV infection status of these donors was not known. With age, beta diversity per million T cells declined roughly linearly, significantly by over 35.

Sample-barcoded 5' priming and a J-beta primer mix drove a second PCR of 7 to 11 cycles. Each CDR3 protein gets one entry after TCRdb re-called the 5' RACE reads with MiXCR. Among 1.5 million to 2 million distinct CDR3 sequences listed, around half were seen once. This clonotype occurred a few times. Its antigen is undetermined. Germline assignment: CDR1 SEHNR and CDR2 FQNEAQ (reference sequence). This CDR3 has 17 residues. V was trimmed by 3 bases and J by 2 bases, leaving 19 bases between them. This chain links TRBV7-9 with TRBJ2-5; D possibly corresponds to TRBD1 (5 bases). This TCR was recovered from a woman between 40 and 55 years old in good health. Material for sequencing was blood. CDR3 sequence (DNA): TGTGCCAGCAGCTTGGGTAGGGGTAGCACCCCGCAAGAGACCCAGTACTTC. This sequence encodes CASSLGRGSTPQETQYF.